The 10 T cell receptor beta chains reported below all come from one sample, sequenced in a study of tumor-infiltrating lymphocytes in localized non-small cell lung cancer. TCRdb's table, derived via immunoSEQ multiplex PCR, lists solely in-frame clones and lacks some. The sample includes about 24,000 clones, around 62% of them seen just once. The sample consisted of lung tumor tissue. These receptors came from a human donor with non-small cell lung cancer.

This clone was seen once. The genes are TRBV5-1 and TRBJ1-3, with unresolved D. Germline V lookup: CDR1 SGHRS, CDR2 YFSETQ. The CDR3 extends over 14 amino acids. V was cut by 2 bases and J by 1 base, with 7 bases left in between. The CDR3 reads CASSFSGSGNTIYF. The CDR3 nucleotides are TGCGCCAGCAGCTTTTCTGGGTCTGGAAACACCATATATTTT.

This clone was observed a single time. V and J are TRBV6-1 and TRBJ1-2; D gene ambiguous. V dropped 4 bases and J dropped 4 bases, with 13 bases sitting between them. Germline CDR1 and CDR2: MNHNS and SASEGT. There are 14 residues in the CDR3. The CDR3 reads CASSVGSDLYGYTF. The CDR3 DNA sequence: TGTGCCAGCAGTGTAGGGTCAGATCTCTATGGCTACACCTTC.

The rearrangement uses TRBV6-1 and TRBJ2-3; D is uncertain. This CDR3 spans 10 amino acids. Germline V gene data show CDR1 as MNHNS and CDR2 as SASEGT. The V end lost 8 bases, the J end lost 7 bases, and 7 bases lay between the germline ends. The DNA of the CDR3 is TGTGCCAGCTTCGAATATACGCAGTATTTT. It encodes CASFEYTQYF.

This clone was counted between two and nine times. The chain is built from TRBV11-2 and TRBJ2-1; 10 bases line up with TRBD2. Germline V gene data show CDR1 as SGHAT and CDR2 as FQNNGV. The J segment lost 9 bases and the V segment lost 1 base, leaving 6 bases of the junction unmatched. The CDR3 length is 15 residues. The CDR3 nucleotides read TGTGCCAGCAGCTTAGCTAGCGGGAGTATTGGTGAGCAGTTCTTC. Translated, it gives CASSLASGSIGEQFF.

The chain is built from TRBV9 and TRBJ2-7, with TRBD1 matching over 7 bases. V was clipped by 3 bases and J by 0 bases; unmatched bases: 9. This CDR3 is built from 16 residues. Germline CDR1 SGDLS, CDR2 YYNGEE. Here the CDR3 reads CASSASGGTASYEQYF. The CDR3 DNA reads TGTGCCAGCAGCGCCAGTGGTGGGACAGCCTCCTACGAGCAGTACTTC. Together with reference TRBV9 and TRBJ2-7, the CDR3 gives the full variable domain: DSGVTQTPKHLITATGQRVTLRCSPRSGDLSVYWYQQSLDQGLQFLIQYYNGEERAKGNILERFSAQQFPDLHSELNLSSLELGDSALYFCASSASGGTASYEQYFGPGTRLTVT.

The V gene is TRBV11-2, the J gene TRBJ2-3; D not resolved. The V gene's germline CDR1 is SGHAT and CDR2 FQNNGV. V dropped 2 bases and J dropped 6 bases, with 9 bases sitting between them. The CDR3 runs to 13 residues. In nucleotides, the CDR3 is TGTGCCAGCAGCTTAAACGGTATCGATACGCAGTATTTT. This codes for CASSLNGIDTQYF.

This clone was seen only a few times. This rearrangement joins TRBV7-9 to TRBJ2-1; possibly TRBD1 for D (6 bases). Germline V CDR1 and CDR2: SEHNR, FQNEAQ (reference sequence). This CDR3 region has 13 residues. The germline V and J ends were trimmed by 8 bases and 4 bases, with 12 bases remaining between them. The CDR3 is CASQQDRYNEQFF. The DNA for the CDR3 is TGTGCCAGCCAACAGGACAGATACAATGAGCAGTTCTTC. Based on the CDR3 plus reference TRBV7-9 and TRBJ2-1, the full variable domain is DTGVSQNPRHKITKRGQNVTFRCDPISEHNRLYWYRQTLGQGPEFLTYFQNEAQLEKSRLLSDRFSAERPKGSFSTLEIQRTEQGDSAMYLCASQQDRYNEQFFGPGTRLTVL.

The V and J genes are TRBV5-1 and TRBJ2-7, with 10 bases lining up with TRBD2. The junction had 4 bases not matched to a gene; V was cut back by 0 bases and J by 4 bases. CDR1 SGHRS and CDR2 YFSETQ come from the germline V gene. The CDR3 loop spans 15 amino acids. The CDR3 loop reads CASSLASGSSYEQYF. Here the CDR3 DNA reads TGCGCCAGCAGCTTGGCTAGCGGGAGTTCGTACGAGCAGTACTTC.

The genes are TRBV5-1 and TRBJ2-2; 9 bases align to TRBD1. In germline, CDR1 is SGHRS, CDR2 YFSETQ. The ends lost 4 bases at V and 2 bases at J; junction bases unmatched: 6. This CDR3 spans 16 amino acids. The CDR3 loop reads CASSPPGQGNTGELFF. In DNA form, the CDR3 reads TGCGCCAGCAGCCCGCCGGGACAGGGTAACACCGGGGAGCTGTTTTTT. The full variable domain, with the rest looked up from reference TRBV5-1 and TRBJ2-2, is KAGVTQTPRYLIKTRGQQVTLSCSPISGHRSVSWYQQTPGQGLQFLFEYFSETQRNKGNFPGRFSGRQFSNSRSEMNVSTLELGDSALYLCASSPPGQGNTGELFFGEGSRLTVL.

CDR3 nucleotides: TGTGCCAGCTCACCCCAACGGCAGGGGGCCCACGAGCAGTACTTC. Amino acid sequence: CASSPQRQGAHEQYF. The chain joins TRBV18 to TRBJ2-7, with 8 bases that match TRBD1. The J segment lost 5 bases and the V segment lost 3 bases, leaving 9 bases of the junction unmatched. The germline gives CDR1 KGHSH, CDR2 LQKENI. The CDR3 is 15 residues long. The variable domain in full, with the rest retrieved from reference TRBV18 and TRBJ2-7, is NAGVMQNPRHLVRRRGQEARLRCSPMKGHSHVYWYRQLPEEGLKFMVYLQKENIIDESGMPKERFSAEFPKEGPSILRIQQVVRGDSAAYFCASSPQRQGAHEQYFGPGTRLTVT.